A selection of T cell receptor beta chains follows, all from one sample in a study of blood T cell repertoires in COVID-19. This table comes from immunoSEQ multiplex PCR, and its TCRdb copy is limited to in-frame clones, with some not included. Among under 250,000 clones listed, roughly 75% were seen once. Sequencing used peripheral blood. Receptors originate from a woman aged 65 to 85 with acute or convalescent COVID-19. Both conserved end residues are part of each CDR3. The D gene is left open where the match is weak. Rows give clone size only sometimes, using once, few, many, or a class for an expanded clone.

cdr3_length	j_call	clone_size	v_call	d_call	cdr3_nt	cdr3_aa
15	TRBJ2-2	.	TRBV2	TRBD2	TGTGCCAGCAGGCCGACTAGCGGGGGGGGCGGGGAGCTGTTTTTT	CASRPTSGGGGELFF
15	TRBJ2-3	.	TRBV5-6	TRBD2	TGTGCCAGCAGCTTCTCTAGCGGGGTCACAGATACGCAGTATTTT	CASSFSSGVTDTQYF
16	TRBJ2-5	few	TRBV5-1	TRBD2	TGCGCCAGCAGCTTGTCGGGGGGGCCGTACCAAGAGACCCAGTACTTC	CASSLSGGPYQETQYF
16	TRBJ1-1	few	TRBV7-2	.	TGTGCCAGCAGTGTACAGGGCACCTTGATGAACACTGAAGCTTTCTTT	CASSVQGTLMNTEAFF
16	TRBJ2-3	few	TRBV27	.	TGTGCCAGCAGTTGGTTCCCTAGCCTAGGTTTAGGTACGCAGTATTTT	CASSWFPSLGLGTQYF
14	TRBJ1-2	.	TRBV2	TRBD1	TGTGCCAGCACCATACAGGGGCTCAACTATGGCTACACCTTC	CASTIQGLNYGYTF
14	TRBJ1-2	.	TRBV27	TRBD1	TGTGCCAGCAGCCCCGGGACAGGGGCGCTGGGCTACACCTTC	CASSPGTGALGYTF
17	TRBJ2-5	.	TRBV5-1	.	TGCGCCAGCAGCTTAGCACCGTCTGGGGGGTACCAAGAGACCCAGTACTTC	CASSLAPSGGYQETQYF
12	TRBJ2-3	.	TRBV12-3/TRBV12-4	.	TGTGCCAGCAGTTTCCCGGGGAATACGCAGTATTTT	CASSFPGNTQYF
14	TRBJ1-4	.	TRBV3-1/TRBV3-2	.	TGTGCCAGCAGCCCATCTGCAGGAGGCGAAAAACTGTTTTTT	CASSPSAGGEKLFF
17	TRBJ1-2	.	TRBV4-2	.	TGTGCCAGCAGCCAAGGGGTCGGAGGGGTGGCTAACTATGGCTACACCTTC	CASSQGVGGVANYGYTF
15	TRBJ2-7	.	TRBV7-9	.	TGTGCCAGCAGCTTAGTCTCCCCCCCTTACTACGAGCAGTACTTC	CASSLVSPPYYEQYF
12	TRBJ2-5	once	TRBV24-1	.	TGTGCCACCAGTGACCACAGTGAGACCCAGTACTTC	CATSDHSETQYF
15	TRBJ1-3	.	TRBV7-7	.	TGTGCCAGCAGCTTAGGCCCGGGATCGGAAAACACCATATATTTT	CASSLGPGSENTIYF
17	TRBJ2-5	.	TRBV11-2	TRBD1	TGTGCCAGCAGCTTAGATCTGGGACAGAGGGGTTCGGGGACCCAGTACTTC	CASSLDLGQRGSGTQYF
12	TRBJ1-1	.	TRBV30	TRBD1	TGTGCCTGGAGTTCCGGGACAGGGGTAGCTTTCTTT	CAWSSGTGVAFF
12	TRBJ1-1	.	TRBV29-1	TRBD1	TGCAGCGTTGGACAGGGGAACACTGAAGCTTTCTTT	CSVGQGNTEAFF
14	TRBJ2-2	once	TRBV24-1	.	TGTGCCACCAGTGTTCCTGGCAACACCGGGGAGCTGTTTTTT	CATSVPGNTGELFF
11	TRBJ2-4	.	TRBV30	TRBD1	TGTGCCTGGTCGGGACAGAACATTCAGTACTTC	CAWSGQNIQYF
15	TRBJ1-6	.	TRBV7-2	TRBD1	TGTGCCAGCAGCTTGAGACAGGGTGGCAATTCACCCCTCCACTTT	CASSLRQGGNSPLHF
18	TRBJ1-5	.	TRBV19	.	TGTGCCAGTAGTCCACGGACAAATAGCGGTTTTAGCAATCAGCCCCAGCATTTT	CASSPRTNSGFSNQPQHF
15	TRBJ1-1	.	TRBV6-5	.	TGTGCCAGCAGGGGGGCCCTCAGCTGGGTGACTGAAGCTTTCTTT	CASRGALSWVTEAFF
14	TRBJ1-1	.	TRBV21-1	.	TGTGCCAGCAGCAGCCACCCCTGCGGAGGTGAAGCTTTCTTT	CASSSHPCGGEAFF
13	TRBJ1-1	many	TRBV29-1	TRBD1	TGCAGCGCGTCAGGACAGGGCTTAACTGAAGCTTTCTTT	CSASGQGLTEAFF
12	TRBJ2-5	few	TRBV2	TRBD2	TGTGCCAGCGGGGGACTAGCGGAGACCCAGTACTTC	CASGGLAETQYF
17	TRBJ1-2	.	TRBV27	.	TGTGCCAGCAGTTTATTAGCGGCTAGCGGGCTTGGGAGTGGCTACACCTTC	CASSLLAASGLGSGYTF
15	TRBJ1-2	once	TRBV7-2	TRBD1	TGTGCCAGCAGCCCAGGGGGGACAGGCAACTATGGCTACACCTTC	CASSPGGTGNYGYTF
13	TRBJ2-4	once	TRBV10-2	.	TGCGCCAGCAGCACCGACAGGAGAAACATTCAGTACTTC	CASSTDRRNIQYF
15	TRBJ2-5	.	TRBV27	TRBD1	TGTGCCAGCAGTTTAGCCAGGGGGCGATTGGAGACCCAGTACTTC	CASSLARGRLETQYF
15	TRBJ1-3	.	TRBV6-5	.	TGTGCCAGCAGACCTCCCGGAGCGGGTGGAAACACCATATATTTT	CASRPPGAGGNTIYF
12	TRBJ2-3	.	TRBV30	.	TGTGCCTGGAGTACCCCTGGGAGGACGCAGTATTTT	CAWSTPGRTQYF
15	TRBJ2-2	.	TRBV7-8	.	TGTGCCAGCAGCTTAAGAGGTTCGGACACCGGGGAGCTGTTTTTT	CASSLRGSDTGELFF
15	TRBJ2-3	.	TRBV7-2	.	TGTGCCAGCAGCTCTATGAGGCATAGCACAGATACGCAGTATTTT	CASSSMRHSTDTQYF
12	TRBJ2-5	.	TRBV14	.	TGTGCCAGCAGCCAAGGTATCCGGGCCCAGTACTTC	CASSQGIRAQYF
13	TRBJ2-2	.	TRBV30	.	TGTGCCTGGAGTAGATCAGGCACCGGGGAGCTGTTTTTT	CAWSRSGTGELFF
15	TRBJ2-1	.	TRBV5-1	.	TGCGCCAGCAGGGACAGTCAACTCTCCTACAATGAGCAGTTCTTC	CASRDSQLSYNEQFF
16	TRBJ1-1	few	TRBV18	TRBD1	TGTGCCAGCTCACCCGGACAGGGGGCCTCGAACACTGAAGCTTTCTTT	CASSPGQGASNTEAFF
12	TRBJ2-5	.	TRBV11-2	.	TGTGCCAGCAGCTTAAGCATCGAGACCCAGTACTTC	CASSLSIETQYF
11	TRBJ2-7	once	TRBV12-3/TRBV12-4	.	TGTGCCAGCAGTAGCGGTTACGAGCAGTACTTC	CASSSGYEQYF
22	TRBJ2-6	.	TRBV7-8	TRBD1	TGTGCCAGCAGCTTACGGCCGCCACGACAGGGGGCCGGGTTAGAAGGGGCCAACGTCCTGACTTTC	CASSLRPPRQGAGLEGANVLTF
15	TRBJ2-2	once	TRBV1	.	TGCACCAGCAGCCAAGAAGGACTAGCGGGTGTGGAGCTGTTTTTT	CTSSQEGLAGVELFF
15	TRBJ1-2	.	TRBV11-2	.	TGTGCCAGCAGCTCCTCAGGGTCTGCGGACTATGGCTACACCTTC	CASSSSGSADYGYTF
15	TRBJ2-2	once	TRBV5-1	.	TGCGCCAGCAGCTTGGCAGGGATCGCCACCGGGGAGCTGTTTTTT	CASSLAGIATGELFF
14	TRBJ2-3	.	TRBV24-1	.	TGTGCCACCAGTGACCCAGGATACACAGATACGCAGTATTTT	CATSDPGYTDTQYF
15	TRBJ2-3	.	TRBV7-2	.	TGTGCCAGCAGCTTAGGAGGCATAAGCACAGATACGCAGTATTTT	CASSLGGISTDTQYF
13	TRBJ2-2	.	TRBV11-3	TRBD1	TGTGCCAGCAGCCCCGGGACAGTCGGGGAGCTGTTTTTT	CASSPGTVGELFF
11	TRBJ1-2	.	TRBV12-3/TRBV12-4	.	TGTGCCAGCAGTACAGGGTTTAGCTACACCTTC	CASSTGFSYTF
17	TRBJ2-1	.	TRBV7-2	TRBD1	TGTGCCAGCAGCTTAATTCTCGGGACAGGGATGGTTGATGAGCAGTTCTTC	CASSLILGTGMVDEQFF
14	TRBJ2-2	.	TRBV7-8	.	TGTGCCAGCAGCAACCGCCGAGACACCGGGGAGCTGTTTTTT	CASSNRRDTGELFF